This T cell receptor beta chain was profiled in a study of tumor and adjacent non-tumor tissue in lung cancer (dated by TCRdb to the late 2010s). About the full investigation: The cohort included more than nine adenocarcinoma, a couple of squamous cell carcinoma and 1 small cell lung cancer patients. The approximately 15 enrolled patients, of whom approximately ten were men and 5 were women, were aged about 30 to 80 years and were diagnosed with TNM stage I to III disease. In total, sequencing yielded under 150 million productive TCRbeta reads, which works out to an average of approximately 4 million reads per sample. The study compared bulk TCRbeta repertoires between lung tumor tissue and matched distant non-tumor lung tissue from around 16 lung cancer patients. For each patient, one tumor sample and one normal lung sample were taken, giving approximately 33 paired specimens that underwent TCRbeta CDR3 sequencing. What the study reported, not specific to this receptor: Tumor tissue showed significantly higher TCR diversity (inverse Simpson) than normal lung tissue, at 431.37 vs 166.20 (P = 0.0075, Mann-Whitney U test). A significantly larger cumulative share of the repertoire was made up by the top 100 clones in normal lung than in tumor tissue. Because peripheral blood was not sequenced, blood TCRbeta repertoires in the lung cancer patients of the study were not examined. TCR diversity was significantly higher in younger patients, and greater tumor TCR diversity was associated with shorter overall survival and shorter disease-free survival. With only about 16 patients in the cohort, the authors noted that larger samples and more detailed clinical data are needed. Neither the sequencing platform nor unique molecular identifiers are mentioned in the methods.

RNA was isolated from bulk unsorted tissue, and RNA quality was assessed with a NanoDrop ND-1000 and an Agilent 2100. Newly diagnosed lung cancer patients without prior chemotherapy who had been admitted for thoracic surgery in China between August and November 2014 were enrolled as donors. Patients with previous radiotherapy or chemotherapy, or with another concurrent cancer, were excluded from the study. Pieces of surgical tissue measuring roughly 1-2.2 cm3 were kept in RNAlater solution and held at -80 degrees C until needed. Receptor amplification or capture employed multiplex PCR. Instrument used: Illumina HiSeq 2500. TCRbeta libraries were constructed through three rounds of nested PCR with primers (Table S4) according to protocols modified from ARM-PCR. Before sequencing, PCR products of 200-500 bp were excised from the gel and purified with the QIAquick gel extraction kit. In the source study's methods: Trimmomatic was used to clean the reads, FLASH was used to merge the reads into complete CDR3 sequences, and MiTCR was used to assign the reads to V(D)J germline segments. Clonal diversity was computed as the inverse Simpson's index with VDJtools. In-frame sequences lacking a premature stop codon were counted as productive reads. TCRdb reran the public reads through fastp at Q25 and MiXCR, keeping productive beta chains. Every distinct CDR3 protein forms one entry, paired with its most common genes and DNA. The V and J calls and clone size come from TCRdb's table, not from the authors' own analysis. In this sample the table shows roughly 67,000 distinct CDR3 sequences, approximately 63% of which occur a single time. 20% to 25% of the sample belongs to the ten largest clones.

Notes on this clonotype: No cognate antigen has been identified for it. No much larger clone exists at a distance of one base, and base qualities are not known.

From the cysteine through the phenylalanine, the CDR3 covers 13 amino acids. Only the CDR3 DNA stays, 39 bases, in frame from base 1. The junction shows trimming of 9 bases on V and 9 bases on J, plus 18 bases between the germline ends. The germline V gene specifies SGHRS as CDR1 and YFSETQ as CDR2. This clonotype originated in a man aged 45-65 years with non-small cell lung cancer. Sequenced input: lung tumor tissue. This sequence uses TRBV5-1 and TRBJ2-2, with no confident D gene call. CDR3 region: CANNPGITRELFF. The DNA reads TGCGCCAACAACCCAGGAATAACCAGGGAGCTGTTTTTT. With all but the CDR3 taken from the reference TRBV5-1 and TRBJ2-2 genes, the full variable domain is: KAGVTQTPRYLIKTRGQQVTLSCSPISGHRSVSWYQQTPGQGLQFLFEYFSETQRNKGNFPGRFSGRQFSNSRSEMNVSTLELGDSALYLCANNPGITRELFFGEGSRLTVL.